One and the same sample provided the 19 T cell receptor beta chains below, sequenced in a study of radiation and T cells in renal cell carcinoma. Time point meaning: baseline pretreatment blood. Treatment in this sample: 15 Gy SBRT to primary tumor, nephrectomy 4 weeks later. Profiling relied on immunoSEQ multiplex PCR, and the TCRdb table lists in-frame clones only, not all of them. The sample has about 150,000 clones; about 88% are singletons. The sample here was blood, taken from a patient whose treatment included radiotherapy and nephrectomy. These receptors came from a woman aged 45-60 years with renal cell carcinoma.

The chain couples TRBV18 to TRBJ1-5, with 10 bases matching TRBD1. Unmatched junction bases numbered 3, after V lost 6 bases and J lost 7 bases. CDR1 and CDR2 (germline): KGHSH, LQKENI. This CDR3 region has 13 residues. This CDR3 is CASSGTGDQPQHF. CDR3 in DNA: TGTGCCAGCTCCGGGACAGGGGACCAGCCCCAGCATTTT.

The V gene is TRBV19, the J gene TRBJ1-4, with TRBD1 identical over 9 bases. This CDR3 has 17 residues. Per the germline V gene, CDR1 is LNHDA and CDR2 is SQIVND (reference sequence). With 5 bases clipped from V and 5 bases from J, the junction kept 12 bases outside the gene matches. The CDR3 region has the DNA TGTGCCAGTAGTTCCCGGGGACAGGGAAGGTCGAATGAAAAACTGTTTTTT. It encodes CASSSRGQGRSNEKLFF.

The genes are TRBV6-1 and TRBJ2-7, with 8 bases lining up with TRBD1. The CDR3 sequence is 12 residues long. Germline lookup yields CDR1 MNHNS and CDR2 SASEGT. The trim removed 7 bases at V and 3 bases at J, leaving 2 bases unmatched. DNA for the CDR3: TGTGCCAGCACCGGGACAGGCTACGAGCAGTACTTC. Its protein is CASTGTGYEQYF.

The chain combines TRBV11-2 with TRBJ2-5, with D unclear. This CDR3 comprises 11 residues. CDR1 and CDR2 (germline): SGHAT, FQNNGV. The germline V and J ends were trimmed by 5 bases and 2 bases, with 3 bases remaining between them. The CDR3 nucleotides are TGTGCCAGCAGCCATCAAGAGACCCAGTACTTC. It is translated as CASSHQETQYF.

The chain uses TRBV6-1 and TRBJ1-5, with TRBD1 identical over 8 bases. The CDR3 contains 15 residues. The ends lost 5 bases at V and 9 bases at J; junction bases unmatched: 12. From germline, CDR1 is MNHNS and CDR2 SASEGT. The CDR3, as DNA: TGTGCCAGCAGTCAGTCCGGGACAGGCCTCCGGCCCCAGCATTTT. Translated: CASSQSGTGLRPQHF.

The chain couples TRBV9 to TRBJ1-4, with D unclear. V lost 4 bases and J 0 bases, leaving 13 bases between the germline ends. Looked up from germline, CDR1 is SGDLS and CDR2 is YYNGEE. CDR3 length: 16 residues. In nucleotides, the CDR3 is TGTGCCAGCAGCAGAGACCACAGTCCAACTAATGAAAAACTGTTTTTT. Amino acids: CASSRDHSPTNEKLFF.

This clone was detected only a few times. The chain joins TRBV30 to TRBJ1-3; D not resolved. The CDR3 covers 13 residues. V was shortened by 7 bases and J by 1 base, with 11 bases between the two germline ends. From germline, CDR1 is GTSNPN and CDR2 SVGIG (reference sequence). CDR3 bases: TGTGCCTCCATGAAAGGGTCTGGAAACACCATATATTTT. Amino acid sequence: CASMKGSGNTIYF.

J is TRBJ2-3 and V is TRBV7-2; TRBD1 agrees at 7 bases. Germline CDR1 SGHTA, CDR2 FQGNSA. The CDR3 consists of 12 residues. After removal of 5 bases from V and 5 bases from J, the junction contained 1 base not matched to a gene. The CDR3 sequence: CASSRDRDTQYF. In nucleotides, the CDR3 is TGTGCCAGCAGCCGGGACAGAGATACGCAGTATTTT.

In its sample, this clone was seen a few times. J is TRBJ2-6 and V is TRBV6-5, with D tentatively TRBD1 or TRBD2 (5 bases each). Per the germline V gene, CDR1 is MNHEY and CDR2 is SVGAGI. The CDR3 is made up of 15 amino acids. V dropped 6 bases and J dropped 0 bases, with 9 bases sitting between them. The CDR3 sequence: CASRSGSSGANVLTF. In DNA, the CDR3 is TGTGCCAGCAGGTCAGGGAGCTCTGGGGCCAACGTCCTGACTTTC.

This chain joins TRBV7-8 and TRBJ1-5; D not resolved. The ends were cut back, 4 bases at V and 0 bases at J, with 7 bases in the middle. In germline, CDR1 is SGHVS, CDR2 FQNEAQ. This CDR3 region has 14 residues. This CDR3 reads CASSSYYSNQPQHF. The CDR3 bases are TGTGCCAGCAGCTCCTATTATAGCAATCAGCCCCAGCATTTT.

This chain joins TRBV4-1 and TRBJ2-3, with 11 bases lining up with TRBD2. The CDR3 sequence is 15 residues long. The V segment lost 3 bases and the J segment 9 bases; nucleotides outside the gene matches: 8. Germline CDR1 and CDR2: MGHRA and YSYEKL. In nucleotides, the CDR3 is TGCGCCAGCAGCCAGGATGACACTAGCGGGGGAACGCAGTATTTT. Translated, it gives CASSQDDTSGGTQYF.

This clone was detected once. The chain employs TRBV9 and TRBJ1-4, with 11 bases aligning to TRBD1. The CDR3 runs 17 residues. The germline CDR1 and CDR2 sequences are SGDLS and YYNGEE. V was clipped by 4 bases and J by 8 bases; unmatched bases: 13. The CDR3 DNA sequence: TGTGCCAGCAGCCTAGGGACAGGGGGATCCGGAGGGGAAAAACTGTTTTTT. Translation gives CASSLGTGGSGGEKLFF. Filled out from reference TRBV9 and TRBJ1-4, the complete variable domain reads DSGVTQTPKHLITATGQRVTLRCSPRSGDLSVYWYQQSLDQGLQFLIQYYNGEERAKGNILERFSAQQFPDLHSELNLSSLELGDSALYFCASSLGTGGSGGEKLFFGSGTQLSVL.

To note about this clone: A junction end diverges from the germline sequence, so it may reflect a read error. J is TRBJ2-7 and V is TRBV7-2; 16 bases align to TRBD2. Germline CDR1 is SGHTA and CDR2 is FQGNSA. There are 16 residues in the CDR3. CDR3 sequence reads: CASSIAAGLAGGIGDF. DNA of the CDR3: TGTGCCAGCAGCATTGCAGCGGGACTAGCGGGGGGGATTGGGGACTTC.

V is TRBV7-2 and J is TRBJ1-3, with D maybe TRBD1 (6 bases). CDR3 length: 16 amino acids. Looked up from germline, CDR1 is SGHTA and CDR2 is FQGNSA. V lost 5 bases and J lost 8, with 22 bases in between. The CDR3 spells CASSARGGGFRDTIYF. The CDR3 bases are TGTGCCAGCAGCGCACGCGGAGGGGGTTTTAGAGACACCATATATTTT.

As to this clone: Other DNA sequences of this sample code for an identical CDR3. This CDR3 is CASSPRTGTNTEAFF. In DNA form, the CDR3 reads TGCGCCAGCAGCCCCCGAACAGGAACGAACACTGAAGCTTTCTTT. The chain is built from TRBV5-1 and TRBJ1-1; D is perhaps TRBD1 (5 bases). Germline assignment: CDR1 SGHRS and CDR2 YFSETQ. This CDR3 is 15 amino acids long. Trimming left V 4 bases short and J 1 base short, with 14 bases between.

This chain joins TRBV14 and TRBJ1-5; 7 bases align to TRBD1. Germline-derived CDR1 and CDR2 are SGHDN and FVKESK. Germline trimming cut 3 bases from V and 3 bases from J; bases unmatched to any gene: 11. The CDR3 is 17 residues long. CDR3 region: CASSHWTGSGNNQPQHF. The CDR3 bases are TGTGCCAGCAGCCACTGGACAGGATCCGGCAACAATCAGCCCCAGCATTTT.

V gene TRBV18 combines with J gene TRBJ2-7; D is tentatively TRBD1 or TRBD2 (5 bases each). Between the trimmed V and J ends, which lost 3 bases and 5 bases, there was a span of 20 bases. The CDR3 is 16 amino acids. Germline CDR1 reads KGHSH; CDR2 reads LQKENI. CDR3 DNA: TGTGCCAGCTCACCCCTTCTCGGGACGGCCTACAACGAGCAGTACTTC. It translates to CASSPLLGTAYNEQYF.

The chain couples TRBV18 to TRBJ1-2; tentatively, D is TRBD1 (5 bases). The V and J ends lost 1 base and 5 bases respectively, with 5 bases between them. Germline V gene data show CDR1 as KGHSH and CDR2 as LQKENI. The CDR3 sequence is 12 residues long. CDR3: CASSPQGYGYTF. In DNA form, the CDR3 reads TGTGCCAGCTCACCACAGGGGTATGGCTACACCTTC.

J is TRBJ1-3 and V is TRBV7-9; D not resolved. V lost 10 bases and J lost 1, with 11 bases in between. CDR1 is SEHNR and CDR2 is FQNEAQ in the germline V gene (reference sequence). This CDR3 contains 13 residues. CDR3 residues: CATPFQSGNTIYF. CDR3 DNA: TGTGCCACCCCCTTTCAATCTGGAAACACCATATATTTT.